The clone carrying this T cell receptor beta chain was observed a handful of times. Original processing methods: Using reference gene primer amplification, nucleated cell counts were estimated. The repertoire was sequenced with immunoSEQ multiplex PCR; TCRdb's copy has only in-frame clones and lacks some. That table supplies the V and J calls and clone size; D and trimming were determined from the DNA. The profile shows 250,000 to 300,000 clones, about 70% of them singletons. The sample originates from a study of blood T cell repertoires in COVID-19. Study overall: The United States, Italy and Spain supplied acute and convalescent COVID-19 samples. Nucleic acid was either cDNA or gDNA, and it came from T cells, B-cell-depleted T cells, or PBMCs.

The CDR3 consists of 15 residues. Germline V gene sequence: CDR1 SGDLS, CDR2 YYNGEE. The V gene end was trimmed by 2 bases and the J gene end by 4 bases; junction bases not matched to a gene: 5. The sequenced material came from peripheral blood. The rearrangement joins TRBV9 to TRBJ1-2, with 10 bases that match TRBD1. This receptor was taken from an elderly woman with acute or convalescent COVID-19. The CDR3 DNA is TGTGCCAGCAGCGTCGGACAGGGGGTTGGCTATGGCTACACCTTC. Protein sequence: CASSVGQGVGYGYTF.